The next 28 T cell receptor beta chains were all read from a single sample in a study of T-cell memory formation after mild COVID-19 (dated by TCRdb to about 2021). Library preparation used 5' RACE. For sequencing, an Illumina NovaSeq 6000 was employed. TCRdb passed the public sequencing reads through fastp at Q25 and MiXCR, retaining productive beta sequences. Each record represents a unique CDR3 protein, reported with the most common genes and DNA among its rows. The sample table records roughly 410,000 distinct CDR3 sequences; roughly a quarter of these occur just once. The ten largest clones add up to around 8.7% of the sample. The material sequenced was PBMCs or a T cell subset sorted from them (not recorded which). The origin of the receptors is an adult woman who had mild COVID-19 (a few samples of this study predate the infection). The sample titles of this study are shuffled in the database, so cell type and time point are left out; the donor was told from shared clones.

The chain employs TRBV12-3 or TRBV12-4 and TRBJ2-3; D unclear. The CDR3 totals 16 residues. The V end was cut by 3 bases, the J end by 2 bases, with 15 bases between. CDR3 in amino acids: CASSFQAGPYTDTQYF. DNA of the CDR3: TGTGCCAGCAGTTTCCAGGCAGGCCCCTACACAGATACGCAGTATTTT.

There are a few counts of this clonotype. This chain uses TRBV3-1 with TRBJ1-2, with D possibly TRBD1 on 6 matching bases. Trimming took 2 bases from V and 4 from J, leaving 11 bases between them. Germline V lookup: CDR1 LGHDT, CDR2 YNNKEL (reference sequence). This CDR3 contains 14 residues. CDR3 in amino acids: CASSQNRDFYGYTF. DNA for the CDR3: TGTGCCAGCAGCCAAAACAGGGATTTCTATGGCTACACCTTC. Using reference TRBV3-1 and TRBJ1-2 for the parts outside the CDR3, the full variable domain is DTAVSQTPKYLVTQMGNDKSIKCEQNLGHDTMYWYKQDSKKFLKIMFSYNNKELIINETVPNRFSPKSPDKAHLNLHINSLELGDSAVYFCASSQNRDFYGYTFGSGTRLTVV.

The chain employs TRBV15 and TRBJ2-2; no clear D. The CDR3 sequence is 13 residues long. V lost 3 bases, J lost 6 bases, and 8 bases lay in between. Germline V gene data show CDR1 as LNHNV and CDR2 as YYDKDF (reference sequence). The CDR3 spells CATSRDQPGELFF. DNA of the CDR3: TGTGCCACCAGCAGGGATCAACCCGGGGAGCTGTTTTTT. Full variable domain (outside the CDR3, taken from reference TRBV15 and TRBJ2-2): DAMVIQNPRYQVTQFGKPVTLSCSQTLNHNVMYWYQQKSSQAPKLLFHYYDKDFNNEADTPDNFQSRRPNTSFCFLDIRSPGLGDTAMYLCATSRDQPGELFFGEGSRLTVL.

V gene TRBV20-1 combines with J gene TRBJ1-3; D ambiguous. The CDR3 contains 11 residues. Germline V gene sequence: CDR1 DFQATT, CDR2 SNEGSKA (reference sequence). V lost 6 bases to trimming and J lost 2 bases, with 5 bases between them. CDR3 DNA: TGCAGTGCCTTAACTGGAAACACCATATATTTT. Translating it yields CSALTGNTIYF.

The chain recombines TRBV10-3 with TRBJ1-2; no reliable D call. This CDR3 has 11 amino acids. V was pared by 11 bases and J by 0 bases, with 7 bases between. CDR1 is ENHRY and CDR2 is SYGVKD in the germline V gene. This CDR3 is CAVWSNYGYTF. CDR3 sequence (DNA): TGTGCCGTTTGGTCTAACTATGGCTACACCTTC.

This chain links TRBV7-9 with TRBJ2-1; 8 bases align to TRBD2. The CDR3 has 12 amino acids. Trimming at V came to 9 bases and at J to 8 bases, leaving 6 bases not matched to a gene. The V gene's germline CDR1 is SEHNR and CDR2 FQNEAQ (reference sequence). The CDR3 reads CASRGGVDEQFF. For the CDR3, the DNA is TGTGCCAGTCGGGGGGGCGTGGATGAGCAGTTCTTC.

A note on this clonotype: An end of the junction does not agree with germline; a read error may underlie this. The rearrangement uses TRBV5-6 and TRBJ2-7, with 7 bases that match TRBD2. CDR1 and CDR2 (germline): SGHDT, YYEEEE. This CDR3 has 11 residues. CDR3 loop: CASSLTSDLSF. DNA for the CDR3: TGTGCCAGCAGCCTTACTAGCGACCTTTCCTTC.

This clonotype turned up a few times. The genes are TRBV12-3 or TRBV12-4 and TRBJ2-1, with 8 bases lining up with TRBD2. Trimming cost V 5 bases and J 6 bases; bases outside gene matches: 6. The CDR3 runs 14 residues. The chain's CDR3 is CASSPRTSTNEQFF. In nucleotides, the CDR3 is TGTGCCAGCAGTCCCCGGACTAGCACCAATGAGCAGTTCTTC.

DNA for the CDR3: TGTGCCAGCAGCTTACTACCTCTCTACGAGCAGTACTTC. As protein: CASSLLPLYEQYF. The V gene is TRBV7-2, the J gene TRBJ2-7; the D is unclear. The V end was cut by 2 bases, the J end by 3 bases, with 8 bases between. The CDR3 is 13 amino acids. Germline CDR1 and CDR2: SGHTA and FQGNSA.

This clonotype was seen a few times. The chain links TRBV30 to TRBJ2-4, with TRBD2 matching 13 bases. CDR1 is GTSNPN, CDR2 SVGIG, per germline (reference sequence). The CDR3 sequence is 16 residues long. V dropped 0 bases and J dropped 8; count of bases not matched to a gene: 7. CDR3 region: CAWSVRTSGSSDIQYF. The DNA for the CDR3 is TGTGCCTGGAGTGTCCGGACTAGCGGGAGTTCGGACATTCAGTACTTC.

This clonotype was detected a few times. The J gene is TRBJ2-3, the V gene TRBV5-1, with D possibly TRBD2 on 6 matching bases. The CDR3 spans 11 residues. Trimming removed 7 bases at V and 6 bases at J, with 9 bases between. Looked up from germline, CDR1 is SGHRS and CDR2 is YFSETQ. The CDR3 here is CASPGRDTQYF. CDR3 bases: TGCGCCAGCCCTGGGAGGGATACGCAGTATTTT.

V usage is TRBV18 and J usage is TRBJ2-2; D possibly corresponds to TRBD1 (6 bases). The CDR3 is made up of 16 amino acids. V was clipped by 3 bases and J by 1 base, with 12 bases between them. Germline assignment: CDR1 KGHSH and CDR2 LQKENI. The CDR3 loop reads CASSPLTGLNTGELFF. The CDR3, as DNA: TGTGCCAGCTCACCTCTCACAGGGTTGAACACCGGGGAGCTGTTTTTT. Variable domain in full (rest from reference TRBV18 and TRBJ2-2): NAGVMQNPRHLVRRRGQEARLRCSPMKGHSHVYWYRQLPEEGLKFMVYLQKENIIDESGMPKERFSAEFPKEGPSILRIQQVVRGDSAAYFCASSPLTGLNTGELFFGEGSRLTVL.

J is TRBJ1-4 and V is TRBV23-1; D gene ambiguous. TRBV23-1 is marked as an open reading frame, function uncertain. Trimming took 3 bases from V and 3 from J, leaving 11 bases between them. The length of the CDR3 is 15 residues. The CDR3 DNA reads as TGCGCCAGCAGTCAGATTTGGGCTGCTAATGAAAAACTGTTTTTT. The encoded protein is CASSQIWAANEKLFF.

The V call is TRBV29-1, the J call TRBJ2-5, with 11 bases matching TRBD1. The ends lost 7 bases at V and 1 base at J; junction bases unmatched: 5. The germline V gene encodes CDR1 SQVTM and CDR2 ANQGSEA. The CDR3 spans 14 residues. CDR3 in amino acids: CSAWTGGFQETQYF. For the CDR3, the DNA is TGCAGCGCCTGGACAGGGGGCTTCCAAGAGACCCAGTACTTC. Combining the CDR3 with reference TRBV29-1 and TRBJ2-5 gives the whole variable domain SAVISQKPSRDICQRGTSLTIQCQVDSQVTMMFWYRQQPGQSLTLIATANQGSEATYESGFVIDKFPISRPNLTFSTLTVSNMSPEDSSIYLCSAWTGGFQETQYFGPGTRLLVL.

The genes are TRBV30 and TRBJ1-2, with D possibly TRBD1 on 6 matching bases. The CDR3 runs to 17 residues. The V end lost 1 base, the J end lost 6 bases, and 24 bases lay between the germline ends. Germline lookup yields CDR1 GTSNPN and CDR2 SVGIG (reference sequence). DNA for the CDR3: TGTGCCTGGAGTGGAACCCTCACAGGGACGGCCCAAAATGGCTACACCTTC. This gives the protein CAWSGTLTGTAQNGYTF.

The chain employs TRBV4-3 and TRBJ2-1, with D perhaps matching TRBD1 or TRBD2 (5 bases each). From germline, CDR1 is LGHNA and CDR2 YSLEER. The CDR3 loop spans 18 amino acids. Trimming pared 4 bases from V and 9 bases from J, leaving 28 bases between. The DNA of the CDR3 is TGCGCCAGCAGCCCGAATGTACCGATGGGCACAGGAGGAAGTGAGCAGTTCTTC. Translating gives CASSPNVPMGTGGSEQFF.

In this sample, this clonotype turned up once. This chain uses TRBV19 with TRBJ1-1; 8 bases map to TRBD1. The trim removed 3 bases at V and 11 bases at J, leaving 11 bases unmatched. CDR1 and CDR2 (germline): LNHDA, SQIVND (reference sequence). The CDR3 is 14 residues long. For the CDR3, the DNA is TGTGCCAGTAGTATCCGAGGGACCCAGGGGGCGGCTTTCTTT. Protein product: CASSIRGTQGAAFF.

This chain links TRBV6-5 with TRBJ1-1, with D maybe TRBD1 (5 bases). With 0 bases removed from V and 5 bases from J, the gap between germline ends came to 25 bases. In germline, CDR1 is MNHEY, CDR2 SVGAGI. This CDR3 contains 19 residues. This chain's CDR3 is CASSYSIGPLGVSGTEAFF. The CDR3, as DNA: TGTGCCAGCAGTTACTCGATCGGGCCTTTGGGGGTCTCAGGGACTGAAGCTTTCTTT.

CDR3: CASSRGDRIPYGYTF. CDR3 DNA: TGTGCCAGCTCTAGGGGGGACAGGATCCCCTATGGCTACACCTTC. This chain uses TRBV2 with TRBJ1-2; 8 bases line up with TRBD1. The germline CDR1 and CDR2 sequences are SNHLY and FYNNEI. This CDR3 contains 15 residues. J gave up 4 bases and V 8 bases, and 12 bases lay outside the gene matches.

This clonotype was found a few times. The genes are TRBV25-1 and TRBJ2-7; no definite D call. V was cut by 3 bases and J by 3 bases, with 12 bases left in between. CDR1 MGHDK and CDR2 SYGVNS come from the germline V gene. CDR3 length: 14 amino acids. CDR3 DNA sequence: TGTGCCAGCAGTGACTATGTCAGAGACTACGAGCAGTACTTC. Its translation is CASSDYVRDYEQYF.

This rearrangement joins TRBV5-1 to TRBJ1-4, with TRBD1 identical over 11 bases. Germline lookup yields CDR1 SGHRS and CDR2 YFSETQ. The CDR3 runs to 17 residues. After removal of 6 bases from V and 1 base from J, the junction contained 8 bases not matched to a gene. The CDR3 sequence is CASNPGQGGRTNEKLFF. CDR3 DNA sequence: TGCGCCAGCAACCCGGGACAGGGGGGTCGAACTAATGAAAAACTGTTTTTT.

This clonotype has only a few counts. J is TRBJ2-4 and V is TRBV7-2; 9 nucleotides line up with TRBD2. V lost 5 bases to trimming and J lost 8 bases; unmatched junction nucleotides: 10. Per the germline V gene, CDR1 is SGHTA and CDR2 is FQGNSA. The CDR3 is 15 residues long. CDR3 nucleotides: TGTGCCAGCAGCCCCCCCAGCGGGAGGCGGGACATTCAGTACTTC. Translation gives CASSPPSGRRDIQYF.

The genes are TRBV4-1 and TRBJ2-7; D gene unclear. The CDR3 length is 13 residues. The ends were cut back, 0 bases at V and 3 bases at J, with 6 bases in the middle. The germline V gene encodes CDR1 MGHRA and CDR2 YSYEKL. The CDR3 sequence: CASSQDPIYEQYF. Written as DNA, the CDR3 is TGCGCCAGCAGCCAAGATCCCATCTACGAGCAGTACTTC.

The CDR3 sequence: CATSDFLQGANTGELFF. CDR3 in DNA: TGTGCCACCAGTGATTTCCTACAGGGTGCGAACACCGGGGAGCTGTTTTTT. This sequence joins TRBV24-1 and TRBJ2-2, with D possibly matching TRBD1 (6 bases). The CDR3 extends over 17 amino acids. Trimming left V 1 base short and J 0 bases short, with 11 bases between. Germline V lookup: CDR1 KGHDR, CDR2 SFDVKD.

J is TRBJ2-2 and V is TRBV4-1; D call uncertain. CDR3 length: 14 residues. V lost 0 bases and J 6 bases, leaving 8 bases between the germline ends. Germline assignment: CDR1 MGHRA and CDR2 YSYEKL. The CDR3 DNA follows: TGCGCCAGCAGCCAAGAACCTCGCCCCGGGGAGCTGTTTTTT. This translates into CASSQEPRPGELFF.

The chain is built from TRBV23-1 and TRBJ1-5; D unresolved. TRBV23-1 has ORF status, its function being uncertain. V was shortened by 0 bases and J by 2 bases, with 20 bases between the two germline ends. The CDR3 totals 19 residues. DNA for the CDR3: TGCGCCAGCAGTCAATCGAGACGTAACAGAGAAGGGTGCAATCAGCCCCAGCATTTT. It translates to CASSQSRRNREGCNQPQHF.

Many counts were recorded for this clonotype. V and J are TRBV9 and TRBJ2-2, with D perhaps TRBD2 (6 bases). The CDR3 covers 17 residues. Germline V lookup: CDR1 SGDLS, CDR2 YYNGEE. The V end lost 4 bases, the J end lost 5 bases, and 21 bases lay between the germline ends. CDR3 sequence reads: CASSLQDWGRWTGELFF. The CDR3 coding sequence is TGTGCCAGCAGCCTCCAAGATTGGGGGAGGTGGACCGGGGAGCTGTTTTTT.

This clonotype appeared many times. This rearrangement joins TRBV5-6 to TRBJ2-2, with 8 positions matching TRBD2. The CDR3 length is 16 residues. Germline loops: CDR1 SGHDT, CDR2 YYEEEE. V shed 3 bases, J shed 3 bases, and the junction held 7 bases outside the gene matches. CDR3 residues: CASSSAGTRDTGELFF. CDR3 DNA: TGTGCCAGCAGCTCGGCCGGGACTAGAGACACCGGGGAGCTGTTTTTT.